This entry lists 9 T cell receptor beta chains sequenced from one sample in a study of cytomegalovirus exposure and HLA in healthy donors (dated by TCRdb to 2016 to 2017). The library was built by means of the immunoSEQ multiplex PCR assay. For the multiplex PCR, a mixture combining 60 forward primers for TCR Vbeta segments and 13 reverse primers for TCR Jbeta segments was used. Sourced from immuneACCESS, this table was stored by TCRdb with only in-frame sequences that have V and J called. A share of the clones is absent; for the studies checked, an unresolved V gene accounts for under half, and the remainder has no known explanation. The sample profile shows around 190,000 clones; around 88% of them were found once. The ten top clones hold approximately 1.7% of the sample. The sequenced material came from PBMCs. These receptors were taken from a middle-aged man in good health and CMV-seropositive.

The chain couples TRBV5-6 to TRBJ1-6; 9 positions match TRBD1. V gave up 4 bases and J gave up 9 bases; unmatched junction bases: 11. Germline CDR1 reads SGHDT; CDR2 reads YYEEEE. This CDR3 spans 16 amino acids. This CDR3 reads CASSGGTGKSGSPLHF. The CDR3 DNA reads TGTGCCAGCAGCGGGGGGACAGGGAAGTCGGGTTCACCCCTCCACTTT.

The chain uses TRBV5-5 and TRBJ2-7; TRBD2 matches 8 bases. The CDR3 totals 13 residues. CDR1 is SGHKS and CDR2 is YYEKEE in the germline V gene (reference sequence). Trimming cost V 4 bases and J 7 bases; bases outside gene matches: 7. The CDR3 region has the DNA TGTGCCAGCAGCGGTAGACTAGCGCGAGAGCAGTACTTC. Its translation: CASSGRLAREQYF.

The V call is TRBV28, the J call TRBJ1-2, with TRBD1 matching over 9 bases. Trimming cost V 6 bases and J 8 bases; bases outside gene matches: 10. The CDR3 totals 14 residues. Germline V gene data show CDR1 as MDHEN and CDR2 as SYDVKM. The CDR3 here is CASSPGTGRRGYTF. CDR3 DNA: TGTGCCAGCAGCCCCGGGACAGGGAGGAGAGGCTACACCTTC.

The chain employs TRBV5-1 and TRBJ2-1, with TRBD2 matching 11 bases. From germline, CDR1 is SGHRS and CDR2 YFSETQ. This CDR3 is 16 amino acids long. After removal of 4 bases from V and 7 bases from J, the junction contained 10 bases not matched to a gene. CDR3 coding DNA: TGCGCCAGCAGCAAGCTAGCGGGAGGTAGTAAGAATGAGCAGTTCTTC. Its protein is CASSKLAGGSKNEQFF.

This clone appeared a single time. The chain carries TRBV6-5 and TRBJ1-2, with TRBD1 identical over 10 bases. V gave up 5 bases and J gave up 7 bases; unmatched junction bases: 10. Germline V lookup: CDR1 MNHEY, CDR2 SVGAGI. This CDR3 is built from 15 residues. In DNA, the CDR3 is TGTGCCAGCAGTGGCCTTACCGGGACAGGGGTTGGCTACACCTTC. Its translation is CASSGLTGTGVGYTF.

This clone was seen only a few times. Other DNA sequences in the sample encode the same CDR3. The chain combines TRBV5-4 with TRBJ2-3; 8 nucleotides line up with TRBD2. Trimming took 2 bases from V and 0 from J; bases not matched to a gene: 5. CDR1 and CDR2 (germline): SGHNT, YYREEE (reference sequence). The CDR3 totals 16 residues. The DNA for the CDR3 is TGTGCCAGCAGCTTAGGAGCGGGGGTCAGCACAGATACGCAGTATTTT. It is translated as CASSLGAGVSTDTQYF.

This chain uses TRBV27 with TRBJ2-7, with 9 bases identical to TRBD1. The CDR3 is 15 amino acids. The ends lost 3 bases at V and 4 bases at J; junction bases unmatched: 7. CDR1 is MNHEY and CDR2 is SMNVEV in the germline V gene (reference sequence). This CDR3 is CASSFGVQGAYEQYF. CDR3 DNA sequence: TGTGCCAGCAGTTTCGGAGTACAGGGGGCTTACGAGCAGTACTTC.

The chain couples TRBV5-4 to TRBJ1-2; 12 bases align to TRBD1. The germline V gene has CDR1 SGHNT and CDR2 YYREEE (reference sequence). The length of the CDR3 is 16 residues. The J segment lost 3 bases and the V segment lost 0 bases, leaving 3 bases of the junction unmatched. CDR3 sequence (DNA): TGTGCCAGCAGCTTGGGAGGGACAGGGGGCGACTATGGCTACACCTTC. It codes for CASSLGGTGGDYGYTF.

The count of this clone is one. The chain employs TRBV2 and TRBJ1-6; D gene ambiguous. This CDR3 comprises 13 residues. Germline V lookup: CDR1 SNHLY, CDR2 FYNNEI. Trimming stripped 4 bases from V and 6 bases from J, with 7 bases between. CDR3 sequence: CASSGALNSPLHF. The CDR3 nucleotides are TGTGCCAGCAGTGGCGCTCTTAATTCACCCCTCCACTTT. The variable domain in full, with the rest retrieved from reference TRBV2 and TRBJ1-6, is EPEVTQTPSHQVTQMGQEVILRCVPISNHLYFYWYRQILGQKVEFLVSFYNNEISEKSEIFDDQFSVERPDGSNFTLKIRSTKLEDSAMYFCASSGALNSPLHFGNGTRLTVT.